This is a list of T cell receptor beta chains from one sample in a study of Graves' ophthalmopathy and Graves' hyperthyroidism. MiXCR was run by TCRdb on the multiplex PCR reads, yielding one entry per CDR3 protein. The sample consists of tens of thousands of distinct CDR3 sequences, around 50% of them appearing once. The sample taken for sequencing was peripheral blood. These receptors originate from an adult woman with stable Graves' hyperthyroidism. CDR3s include the opening cysteine and the closing phenylalanine or tryptophan. A D gene is named only where the DNA matches it firmly. Size is omitted from some rows. Given values are once, few, many or a class for expanded clones.

d_call: TRBD2
v_call: TRBV2
j_call: TRBJ2-7
clone_size: -
cdr3_aa: CASSNPQRTSGGNEQYF
cdr3_nt: TGTGCCAGCAGTAACCCTCAACGGACTAGCGGCGGAAACGAGCAGTACTTC

d_call: -
v_call: TRBV6-7
j_call: TRBJ2-3
clone_size: once
cdr3_aa: CASSYRKGGTDTQYF
cdr3_nt: TGTGCCAGCAGTTACCGGAAGGGGGGCACAGATACGCAGTATTTT

d_call: TRBD2
v_call: TRBV7-9
j_call: TRBJ2-5
clone_size: -
cdr3_aa: CASNRTSGSYLQETQYF
cdr3_nt: TGTGCCAGCAACCGGACTAGCGGGAGCTACCTACAAGAGACCCAGTACTTC

d_call: -
v_call: TRBV5-1
j_call: TRBJ1-3
clone_size: once
cdr3_aa: CTSKPDGSSGNTIYF
cdr3_nt: TGCACCAGCAAACCGGACGGGAGCTCTGGAAACACCATATATTTT

d_call: -
v_call: TRBV5-6
j_call: TRBJ2-7
clone_size: medium-sized
cdr3_aa: CASSFGLAYEQYF
cdr3_nt: TGTGCCAGCAGCTTCGGCCTAGCCTACGAGCAGTACTTC

d_call: -
v_call: TRBV25-1
j_call: TRBJ1-2
clone_size: once
cdr3_aa: CASYSGLRNEQGINYGYTF
cdr3_nt: TGTGCCAGCTATAGCGGTCTTCGCAATGAGCAGGGAATAAACTATGGCTACACCTTC

d_call: TRBD1
v_call: TRBV19
j_call: TRBJ2-7
clone_size: -
cdr3_aa: CTSSEDRGGTYEQYF
cdr3_nt: TGTACCAGTAGTGAAGACAGGGGGGGAACCTACGAGCAGTACTTC

d_call: -
v_call: TRBV7-9
j_call: TRBJ2-7
clone_size: medium-sized
cdr3_aa: CASSLAGALLYEQYF
cdr3_nt: TGTGCCAGCAGCTTAGCGGGAGCCCTTCTCTACGAGCAGTACTTC

d_call: TRBD2
v_call: TRBV7-2
j_call: TRBJ2-3
clone_size: -
cdr3_aa: CASSLTSGSHNEQYF
cdr3_nt: TGTGCCAGCAGCTTGACTAGCGGGAGTCACAATGAGCAGTATTTT

d_call: TRBD2
v_call: TRBV5-1
j_call: TRBJ2-7
clone_size: many
cdr3_aa: CASSWGGYGAYEQYF
cdr3_nt: TGCGCCAGCAGCTGGGGGGGTTATGGGGCCTACGAGCAGTACTTC

d_call: -
v_call: TRBV9
j_call: TRBJ1-1
clone_size: many
cdr3_aa: CASSGDIDSEAFF
cdr3_nt: TGTGCCAGCAGCGGGGACATTGACTCTGAAGCTTTCTTT

d_call: -
v_call: TRBV7-3
j_call: TRBJ2-3
clone_size: many
cdr3_aa: CASSPGTDTQYF
cdr3_nt: TGTGCCAGCAGCCCCGGGACAGATACGCAGTATTTT

d_call: TRBD2
v_call: TRBV20-1
j_call: TRBJ2-7
clone_size: medium-sized
cdr3_aa: CSARLDRRTSGFYEQYF
cdr3_nt: TGCAGTGCTAGACTAGACCGTCGAACTAGCGGGTTTTACGAGCAGTACTTC

d_call: -
v_call: TRBV20-1
j_call: TRBJ1-1
clone_size: many
cdr3_aa: CSARRRDTEAFF
cdr3_nt: TGCAGTGCCAGGCGCCGGGACACTGAAGCTTTCTTT

d_call: -
v_call: TRBV20-1
j_call: TRBJ1-5
clone_size: -
cdr3_aa: CSASRLAEVRNEHF
cdr3_nt: TGCAGTGCTAGTCGGCTAGCCGAGGTTCGCAATGAGCATTTT

d_call: -
v_call: TRBV5-1
j_call: TRBJ2-4
clone_size: -
cdr3_aa: CASSWGSYMNIQYF
cdr3_nt: TGCGCCAGCAGCTGGGGCAGCTATATGAACATTCAGTACTTC

d_call: -
v_call: TRBV7-3
j_call: TRBJ1-1
clone_size: -
cdr3_aa: CASSHDGLEAFF
cdr3_nt: TGTGCCAGCAGCCATGATGGGCTTGAAGCTTTCTTT

d_call: TRBD2
v_call: TRBV7-3
j_call: TRBJ2-1
clone_size: -
cdr3_aa: CASSFSGRYDEQFF
cdr3_nt: TGTGCCAGCAGCTTTAGCGGGAGGTACGATGAGCAGTTCTTC